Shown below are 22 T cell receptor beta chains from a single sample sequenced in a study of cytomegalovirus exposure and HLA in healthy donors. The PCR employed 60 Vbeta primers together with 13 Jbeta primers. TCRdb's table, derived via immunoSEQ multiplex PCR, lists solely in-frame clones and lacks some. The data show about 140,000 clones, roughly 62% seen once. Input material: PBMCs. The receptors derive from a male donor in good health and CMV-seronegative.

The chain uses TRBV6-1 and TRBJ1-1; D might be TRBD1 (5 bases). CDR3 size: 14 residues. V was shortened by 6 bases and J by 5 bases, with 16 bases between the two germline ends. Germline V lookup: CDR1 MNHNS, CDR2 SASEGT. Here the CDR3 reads CASSWDGRGTEAFF. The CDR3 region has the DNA TGTGCCAGCAGCTGGGACGGGAGAGGGACTGAAGCTTTCTTT.

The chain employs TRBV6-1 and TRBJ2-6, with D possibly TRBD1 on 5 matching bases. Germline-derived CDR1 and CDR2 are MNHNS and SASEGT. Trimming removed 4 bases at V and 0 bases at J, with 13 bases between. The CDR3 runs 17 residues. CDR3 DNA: TGTGCCAGCAGTGGGAGACAGCAAAGCTCTGGGGCCAACGTCCTGACTTTC. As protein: CASSGRQQSSGANVLTF.

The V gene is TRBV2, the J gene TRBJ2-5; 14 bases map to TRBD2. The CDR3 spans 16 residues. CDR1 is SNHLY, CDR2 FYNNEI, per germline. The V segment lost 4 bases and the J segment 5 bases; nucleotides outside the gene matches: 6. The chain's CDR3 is CASSGLAGGRFETQYF. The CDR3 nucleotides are TGTGCCAGCAGTGGACTAGCGGGGGGGCGTTTCGAGACCCAGTACTTC.

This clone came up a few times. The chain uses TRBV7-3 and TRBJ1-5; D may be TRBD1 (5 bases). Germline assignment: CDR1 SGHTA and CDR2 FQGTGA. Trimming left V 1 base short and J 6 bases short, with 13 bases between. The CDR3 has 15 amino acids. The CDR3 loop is CASSLNAGSGQPQHF. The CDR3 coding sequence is TGTGCCAGCAGCTTAAACGCAGGGTCCGGTCAGCCCCAGCATTTT.

CDR3 residues: CASSPRQGEFYGYTF. The CDR3 nucleotides read TGTGCCAGCAGCCCCCGACAGGGGGAGTTCTATGGCTACACCTTC. The rearrangement links TRBV9 to TRBJ1-2; TRBD1 matches 9 bases. V trimming: 4 bases; J trimming: 4 bases; junction bases outside the gene matches: 8. CDR3 size: 15 residues. Per the germline V gene, CDR1 is SGDLS and CDR2 is YYNGEE.

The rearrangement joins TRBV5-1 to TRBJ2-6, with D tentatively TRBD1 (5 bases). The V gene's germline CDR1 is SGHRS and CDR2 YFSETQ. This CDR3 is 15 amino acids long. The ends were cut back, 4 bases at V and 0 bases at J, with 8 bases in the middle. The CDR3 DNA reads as TGCGCCAGCAGCCAAAGGGGCTCTGGGGCCAACGTCCTGACTTTC. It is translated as CASSQRGSGANVLTF.

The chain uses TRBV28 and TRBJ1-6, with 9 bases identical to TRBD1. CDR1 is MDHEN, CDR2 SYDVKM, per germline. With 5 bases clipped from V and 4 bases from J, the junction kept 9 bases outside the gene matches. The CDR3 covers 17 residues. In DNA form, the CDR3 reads TGTGCCAGCAGTCTAGGACAGGGGAGGGGATATAATTCACCCCTCCACTTT. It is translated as CASSLGQGRGYNSPLHF.

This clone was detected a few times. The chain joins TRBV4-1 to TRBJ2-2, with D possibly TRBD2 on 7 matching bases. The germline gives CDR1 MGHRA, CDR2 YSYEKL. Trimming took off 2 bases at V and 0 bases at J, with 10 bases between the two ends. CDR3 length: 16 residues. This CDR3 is CASSQRGGANTGELFF. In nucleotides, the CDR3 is TGCGCCAGCAGCCAAAGGGGGGGGGCGAACACCGGGGAGCTGTTTTTT.

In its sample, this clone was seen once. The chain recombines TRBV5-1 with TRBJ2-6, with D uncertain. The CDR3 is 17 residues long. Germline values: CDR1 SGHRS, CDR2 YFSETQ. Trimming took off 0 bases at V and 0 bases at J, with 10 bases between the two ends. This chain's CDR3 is CASSLVQQSSGANVLTF. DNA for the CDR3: TGCGCCAGCAGCTTGGTACAACAGAGCTCTGGGGCCAACGTCCTGACTTTC.

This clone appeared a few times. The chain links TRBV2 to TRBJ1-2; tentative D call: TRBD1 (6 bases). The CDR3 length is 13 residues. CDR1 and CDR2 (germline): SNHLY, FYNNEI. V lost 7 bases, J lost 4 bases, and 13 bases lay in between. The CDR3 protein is CASNPRGPYGYTF. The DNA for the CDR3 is TGTGCCAGCAATCCCAGGGGCCCCTATGGCTACACCTTC.

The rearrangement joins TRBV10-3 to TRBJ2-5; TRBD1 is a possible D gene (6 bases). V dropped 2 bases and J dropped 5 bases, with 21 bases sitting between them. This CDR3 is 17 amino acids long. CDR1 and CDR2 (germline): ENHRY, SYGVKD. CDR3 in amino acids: CAISEPGSGGQWETQYF. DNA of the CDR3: TGTGCCATCAGTGAGCCGGGATCCGGAGGACAGTGGGAGACCCAGTACTTC.

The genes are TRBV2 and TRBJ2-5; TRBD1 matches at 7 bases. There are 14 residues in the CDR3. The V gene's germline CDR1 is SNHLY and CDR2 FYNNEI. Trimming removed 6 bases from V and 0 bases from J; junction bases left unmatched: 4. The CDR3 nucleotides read TGTGCCAGCAGCTTACAGGGGAACCAAGAGACCCAGTACTTC. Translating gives CASSLQGNQETQYF.

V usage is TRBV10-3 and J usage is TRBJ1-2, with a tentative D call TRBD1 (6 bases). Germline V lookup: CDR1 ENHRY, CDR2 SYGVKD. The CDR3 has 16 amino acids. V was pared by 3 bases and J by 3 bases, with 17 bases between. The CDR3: CAISDPYRDQDYGYTF. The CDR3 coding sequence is TGTGCCATCAGTGACCCTTACAGGGATCAGGACTATGGCTACACCTTC.

The CDR3 DNA follows: TGTGCCAACCCACAGGGGGGATCGAACACCGGGGAGCTGTTTTTT. Protein product: CANPQGGSNTGELFF. The V gene is TRBV6-5, the J gene TRBJ2-2, with TRBD1 matching over 8 bases. The CDR3 has 15 residues. The V gene's germline CDR1 is MNHEY and CDR2 SVGAGI. J gave up 0 bases and V 10 bases, and 7 bases lay outside the gene matches.

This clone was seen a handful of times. The CDR3 DNA reads TGTGCCAGCAGCTTAGCGGGGGATGAGCAGTTCTTC. This codes for CASSLAGDEQFF. This rearrangement joins TRBV13 to TRBJ2-1; D possibly corresponds to TRBD2 (6 bases). Germline V gene data show CDR1 as PRHDT and CDR2 as FYEKMQ (reference sequence). The V gene lost 1 base and the J gene lost 8 bases, with 6 bases spanning the gap. This CDR3 contains 12 residues.

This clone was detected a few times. The CDR3 DNA reads TGTGCCAGCAGCTTAAACAGGGGGCCTGAAAAACTGTTTTTT. Its translation is CASSLNRGPEKLFF. This chain uses TRBV7-2 with TRBJ1-4; TRBD1 matches 9 bases. Germline V gene sequence: CDR1 SGHTA, CDR2 FQGNSA. The CDR3 has 14 amino acids. The junction had 2 bases not matched to a gene; V was cut back by 2 bases and J by 7 bases.

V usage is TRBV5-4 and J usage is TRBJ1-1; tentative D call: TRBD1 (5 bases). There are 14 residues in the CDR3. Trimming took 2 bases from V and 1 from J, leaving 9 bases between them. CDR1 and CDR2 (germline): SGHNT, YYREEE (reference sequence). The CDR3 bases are TGTGCCAGCAGCTTTACGGGGGGGAACACTGAAGCTTTCTTT. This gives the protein CASSFTGGNTEAFF.

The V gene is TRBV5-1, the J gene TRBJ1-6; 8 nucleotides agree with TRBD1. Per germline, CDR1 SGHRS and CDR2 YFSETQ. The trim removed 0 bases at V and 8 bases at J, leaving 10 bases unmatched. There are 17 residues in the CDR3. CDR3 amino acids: CASSLGFSGGSDSPLHF. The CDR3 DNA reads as TGCGCCAGCAGCTTGGGATTCTCAGGGGGCTCTGATTCACCCCTCCACTTT. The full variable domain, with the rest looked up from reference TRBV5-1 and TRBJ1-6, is KAGVTQTPRYLIKTRGQQVTLSCSPISGHRSVSWYQQTPGQGLQFLFEYFSETQRNKGNFPGRFSGRQFSNSRSEMNVSTLELGDSALYLCASSLGFSGGSDSPLHFGNGTRLTVT.

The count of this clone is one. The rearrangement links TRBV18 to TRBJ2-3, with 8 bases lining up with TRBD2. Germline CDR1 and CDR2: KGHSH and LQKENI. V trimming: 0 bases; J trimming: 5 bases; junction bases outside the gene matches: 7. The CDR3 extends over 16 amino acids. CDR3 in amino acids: CASSPPSGGGQDTQYF. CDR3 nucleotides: TGTGCCAGCTCACCACCATCGGGGGGGGGCCAAGATACGCAGTATTTT.

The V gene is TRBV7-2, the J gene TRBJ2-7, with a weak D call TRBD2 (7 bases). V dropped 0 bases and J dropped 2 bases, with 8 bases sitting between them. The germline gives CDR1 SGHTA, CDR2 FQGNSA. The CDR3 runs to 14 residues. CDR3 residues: CASSLAGGPYEQYF. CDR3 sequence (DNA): TGTGCCAGCAGCTTAGCGGGGGGGCCCTACGAGCAGTACTTC.

The CDR3 protein is CASSWSGGGGYTF. CDR3 bases: TGTGCCAGTAGTTGGTCAGGGGGCGGTGGCTACACCTTC. This rearrangement joins TRBV19 to TRBJ1-2; 8 positions agree with TRBD1. Germline V gene lookup returns CDR1 LNHDA and CDR2 SQIVND (reference sequence). The ends lost 5 bases at V and 7 bases at J; junction bases unmatched: 6. The CDR3 is 13 residues long.

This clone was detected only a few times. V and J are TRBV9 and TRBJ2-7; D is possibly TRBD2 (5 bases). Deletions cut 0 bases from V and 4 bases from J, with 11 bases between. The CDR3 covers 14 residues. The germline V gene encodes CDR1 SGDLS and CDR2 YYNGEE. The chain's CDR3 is CASSVVEDGYEQYF. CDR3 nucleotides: TGTGCCAGCAGCGTAGTGGAGGACGGGTACGAGCAGTACTTC.